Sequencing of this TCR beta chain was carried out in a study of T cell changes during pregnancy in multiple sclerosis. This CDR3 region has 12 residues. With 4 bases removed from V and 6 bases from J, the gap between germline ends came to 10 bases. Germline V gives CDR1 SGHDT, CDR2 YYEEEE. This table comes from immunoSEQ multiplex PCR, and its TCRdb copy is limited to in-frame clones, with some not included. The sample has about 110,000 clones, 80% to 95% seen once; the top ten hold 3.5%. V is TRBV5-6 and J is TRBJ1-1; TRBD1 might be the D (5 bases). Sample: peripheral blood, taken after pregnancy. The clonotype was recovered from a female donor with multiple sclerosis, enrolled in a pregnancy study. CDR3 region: CASSAGLAEAFF. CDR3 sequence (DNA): TGTGCCAGCAGCGCAGGGCTCGCTGAAGCTTTCTTT.